Following are 19 T cell receptor beta chains from one sample sequenced in a study of T cells in localized non-small cell lung cancer. Data came from immunoSEQ multiplex PCR; TCRdb stores just in-frame clones and leaves some out. Among around 130,000 clones listed, 80% to 90% were seen once. Source: peripheral blood, taken before any cancer treatment. These receptors all come from an older female donor with stage I lung adenocarcinoma.

This clone was found once. The V gene is TRBV6-5, the J gene TRBJ1-1; no firm D call. The V end lost 0 bases, the J end lost 1 base, and 3 bases lay between the germline ends. Germline V lookup: CDR1 MNHEY, CDR2 SVGAGI. CDR3 length equals 13 residues. The CDR3 bases are TGTGCCAGCAGTTACTCGACGAACACTGAAGCTTTCTTT. Amino acid sequence: CASSYSTNTEAFF.

The genes are TRBV5-4 and TRBJ1-1, with no clear D. CDR1 and CDR2 from the germline V gene are SGHNT and YYREEE (reference sequence). The CDR3 spans 16 residues. Trimming took off 1 base at V and 0 bases at J, with 13 bases between the two ends. In DNA form, the CDR3 reads TGTGCCAGCAGCTTGAGGGTGGGAATCATGAACACTGAAGCTTTCTTT. Amino acids: CASSLRVGIMNTEAFF.

V is TRBV10-3 and J is TRBJ2-2; D might be TRBD1 (6 bases). The V and J ends lost 0 bases and 3 bases respectively, with 8 bases between them. This CDR3 has 15 residues. Germline assignment: CDR1 ENHRY and CDR2 SYGVKD. In nucleotides, the CDR3 is TGTGCCATCAGTGAGTCGCCAGGGGACACCGGGGAGCTGTTTTTT. Translating gives CAISESPGDTGELFF.

In its sample, this clone was seen once. The CDR3 region is CTSSQVVVPLPGVPRANVLTF. CDR3 nucleotides: TGCACCAGCAGCCAAGTGGTCGTGCCGTTGCCCGGGGTCCCGAGGGCCAACGTCCTGACTTTC. V usage is TRBV1 and J usage is TRBJ2-6; TRBD2 is taken as the D call from the table, unchecked against the DNA. TRBV1 is annotated as a pseudogene. This CDR3 region has 21 residues.

The genes are TRBV7-9 and TRBJ2-5; D is unresolved. Trimming removed 2 bases at V and 5 bases at J, with 18 bases between. Germline V gives CDR1 SEHNR, CDR2 FQNEAQ (reference sequence). CDR3 length equals 16 residues. CDR3 in amino acids: CASSLPKLGGIETQYF. CDR3 DNA sequence: TGTGCCAGCAGCTTACCGAAGCTTGGTGGGATTGAGACCCAGTACTTC. The variable domain in full, completed from reference TRBV7-9 and TRBJ2-5, reads DTGVSQNPRHKITKRGQNVTFRCDPISEHNRLYWYRQTLGQGPEFLTYFQNEAQLEKSRLLSDRFSAERPKGSFSTLEIQRTEQGDSAMYLCASSLPKLGGIETQYFGPGTRLLVL.

The CDR3 is CASSPPAGGYRYEQYF. CDR3 bases: TGTGCCAGCAGCCCACCCGCAGGGGGCTACAGGTACGAGCAGTACTTC. V and J are TRBV27 and TRBJ2-7; TRBD1 matches 8 bases. Germline lookup yields CDR1 MNHEY and CDR2 SMNVEV (reference sequence). V trimming: 6 bases; J trimming: 4 bases; junction bases outside the gene matches: 14. The CDR3 contains 16 residues.

V gene TRBV5-4 combines with J gene TRBJ2-5; D call uncertain. The CDR3 length is 14 residues. V was clipped by 3 bases and J by 5 bases, with 14 bases between them. Germline values: CDR1 SGHNT, CDR2 YYREEE (reference sequence). The DNA for the CDR3 is TGTGCCAGCAGCTCTAAGGACGTGAGGGAGACCCAGTACTTC. Amino acids: CASSSKDVRETQYF.

The genes are TRBV2 and TRBJ1-1, with D hard to call. The V end was cut by 6 bases, the J end by 11 bases, with 13 bases between. Germline-derived CDR1 and CDR2 are SNHLY and FYNNEI. CDR3 length: 11 amino acids. CDR3 loop: CASSSQDTAFF. In nucleotides, the CDR3 is TGTGCCAGCAGCTCTCAAGATACGGCTTTCTTT.

This chain connects TRBV7-3 to TRBJ2-5; 8 bases agree with TRBD2. Germline V gene sequence: CDR1 SGHTA, CDR2 FQGTGA. The ends lost 4 bases at V and 1 base at J; junction bases unmatched: 14. The CDR3 covers 18 residues. CDR3 nucleotides: TGTGCCAGCAGCTCGTACCGTGGCGGGAGGCTAACCCAAGAGACCCAGTACTTC. Translating gives CASSSYRGGRLTQETQYF.

The CDR3 loop is CASSSNQILRAFF. The CDR3 nucleotides are TGTGCCAGCAGTTCAAACCAAATCCTGCGGGCTTTCTTT. The V and J genes are TRBV28 and TRBJ1-1; D is undetermined. CDR1 is MDHEN and CDR2 is SYDVKM in the germline V gene. The CDR3 length is 13 residues. Deletions cut 4 bases from V and 11 bases from J, with 17 bases between.

The chain recombines TRBV19 with TRBJ1-1; D is undetermined. Between the trimmed V and J ends, which lost 3 bases and 0 bases, there was a span of 5 bases. The CDR3 has 13 amino acids. Germline-derived CDR1 and CDR2 are LNHDA and SQIVND (reference sequence). The CDR3 reads CASSIGMNTEAFF. The CDR3 nucleotides read TGTGCCAGTAGTATTGGGATGAACACTGAAGCTTTCTTT.

The rearrangement links TRBV19 to TRBJ2-1, with TRBD2 matching over 12 bases. Germline V lookup: CDR1 LNHDA, CDR2 SQIVND (reference sequence). The trim removed 6 bases at V and 9 bases at J, leaving 9 bases unmatched. The CDR3 totals 15 residues. CDR3 nucleotides: TGTGCCAGTAGAAATCTAGCGGGAGGGCCGGGTGAGCAGTTCTTC. Its protein is CASRNLAGGPGEQFF.

The V and J genes are TRBV6-5 and TRBJ2-7, with 9 bases matching TRBD2. The V segment lost 2 bases and the J segment 1 base; nucleotides outside the gene matches: 6. The germline gives CDR1 MNHEY, CDR2 SVGAGI. The CDR3 is 16 residues long. The CDR3 reads CASSYRSSGISYEQYF. CDR3 coding DNA: TGTGCCAGCAGTTACCGGTCTAGCGGGATATCCTACGAGCAGTACTTC.

V and J are TRBV6-6 and TRBJ1-5; D may be TRBD1 (6 bases). Looked up from germline, CDR1 is MNHNY and CDR2 is SVGAGI (reference sequence). Deletions cut 5 bases from V and 3 bases from J, with 14 bases between. The CDR3 consists of 15 residues. The chain's CDR3 is CASSGRTVNNQPQHF. The CDR3 DNA follows: TGTGCCAGCAGTGGAAGGACAGTAAACAATCAGCCCCAGCATTTT.

The chain links TRBV27 to TRBJ2-4, with D perhaps TRBD1 (6 bases). Germline CDR1 MNHEY, CDR2 SMNVEV (reference sequence). V lost 11 bases to trimming and J lost 9 bases, with 11 bases between them. The CDR3 is made up of 10 amino acids. CDR3: CAPRGGIQYF. The CDR3 nucleotides are TGTGCCCCCCGAGGGGGCATTCAGTACTTC.

The rearrangement uses TRBV20-1 and TRBJ2-7; no definite D call. V shed 4 bases and J shed 6 bases, with 10 bases lying between them. Germline V gene lookup returns CDR1 DFQATT and CDR2 SNEGSKA (reference sequence). The CDR3 covers 11 residues. CDR3 coding DNA: TGCAGTGCTACTCAATGGCCCGAGCAGTACTTC. Its translation: CSATQWPEQYF.

The chain combines TRBV7-6 with TRBJ1-5; D remains unclear. Germline V gene data show CDR1 as SGHVS and CDR2 as FNYEAQ. The CDR3 loop spans 13 amino acids. Trimming pared 5 bases from V and 1 base from J, leaving 6 bases between. The CDR3 bases are TGTGCCAGCAGCCTGGACAGCAATCAGCCCCAGCATTTT. Amino acid sequence: CASSLDSNQPQHF.

This chain connects TRBV29-1 to TRBJ2-7, with TRBD1 identical over 8 bases. Trimming removed 1 base from V and 7 bases from J; junction bases left unmatched: 9. The V gene's germline CDR1 is SQVTM and CDR2 ANQGSEA. This CDR3 contains 14 residues. CDR3 DNA: TGCAGCGTTGAAGGAAGCAGGGGGCCGGGGGAGCAGTACTTC. Its translation: CSVEGSRGPGEQYF.

V and J are TRBV18 and TRBJ1-5; D is ambiguous. CDR3 length: 14 residues. Trimming stripped 3 bases from V and 9 bases from J, with 15 bases between. Germline assignment: CDR1 KGHSH and CDR2 LQKENI. CDR3: CASSPDGGTSPQHF. The DNA of the CDR3 is TGTGCCAGCTCACCGGACGGCGGTACTTCGCCCCAGCATTTT.